This TCR beta chain was retrieved from a study of Graves' ophthalmopathy and Graves' hyperthyroidism. Findings and caveats of the study: Blood was where most expanded thyroid clonotypes above 0.001 frequency also turned up.

Germline trimming cut 4 bases from V and 4 bases from J; bases unmatched to any gene: 13. Germline V gene data show CDR1 as LGHNA and CDR2 as YSLEER. The CDR3 loop spans 16 amino acids. This clonotype was observed at least ten times. Its target is unknown. As the template, RNA transcripts were used to amplify TCR beta CDR3 regions. Second-round multiplex PCR came after first-round RT-PCR with HTBI primers. MiXCR, applied by TCRdb to the multiplex PCR reads, yields one record per CDR3 protein. The sample lists about 1.1 million distinct CDR3 sequences, roughly 35% occurring once. The sample was peripheral blood or thyroid tissue (not recorded which). This receptor was obtained from an adult man with Graves' hyperthyroidism. V and J are TRBV4-3 and TRBJ2-7; TRBD1 matches 7 bases. The CDR3 nucleotides are TGCGCCAGCAGCCTACAAATGACAGGGCCGGGGTACGAGCAGTACTTC. Amino acid sequence: CASSLQMTGPGYEQYF.